These T cell receptor beta chains were read from a single sample in a study of graft-versus-host responses after intestinal transplantation. Using immunoSEQ multiplex PCR, the repertoire was profiled, and TCRdb retains in-frame clones only, with some absent. The sample comprises several thousand clones, around a third of which are singletons, and approximately 2% rests with the top ten. The sequenced sample was alloreactive CD8+ T cells from a mixed lymphocyte reaction culture, obtained before intestinal transplant. The receptors here all came from a human patient who received an intestinal transplant. Both conserved end residues are part of each CDR3. The order of the fields is J gene, V gene, clone size, D gene, CDR3 protein, CDR3 DNA. A D gene is named only where the DNA matches it firmly. The listing skips clone size in some rows; elsewhere it reads once, few, many or a size class.

J gene: TRBJ2-5
V gene: TRBV4-1
clone size: -
D gene: TRBD2
CDR3 protein: CASSPSGGRETQYF
CDR3 DNA: TGCGCCAGCAGCCCTAGCGGGGGTCGGGAGACCCAGTACTTC

J gene: TRBJ2-1
V gene: TRBV7-9
clone size: -
D gene: TRBD1
CDR3 protein: CASSPGQGINEQFF
CDR3 DNA: TGTGCCAGCAGCCCGGGACAGGGGATCAATGAGCAGTTCTTC

J gene: TRBJ2-7
V gene: TRBV9
clone size: few
D gene: TRBD2
CDR3 protein: CASSVGVAGYEQYF
CDR3 DNA: TGTGCCAGCAGCGTAGGGGTAGCGGGCTACGAGCAGTACTTC

J gene: TRBJ2-1
V gene: TRBV6-6
clone size: -
D gene: TRBD2
CDR3 protein: CASSPTSGSRNEQFF
CDR3 DNA: TGTGCCAGCAGTCCGACTAGCGGGAGTAGGAATGAGCAGTTCTTC

J gene: TRBJ2-7
V gene: TRBV7-6
clone size: -
D gene: TRBD1
CDR3 protein: CASSFGTGDYEQYF
CDR3 DNA: TGTGCCAGCAGCTTTGGGACAGGGGACTACGAGCAGTACTTC

J gene: TRBJ1-2
V gene: TRBV19
clone size: -
D gene: -
CDR3 protein: CASSTPGHAPGYGYTF
CDR3 DNA: TGTGCCAGTAGCACTCCGGGACACGCACCGGGCTATGGCTACACCTTC

J gene: TRBJ1-4
V gene: TRBV6-1
clone size: -
D gene: TRBD1
CDR3 protein: CASSEAGTGPEKLFF
CDR3 DNA: TGTGCCAGCAGTGAAGCGGGGACAGGGCCTGAAAAACTGTTTTTT

J gene: TRBJ2-5
V gene: TRBV18
clone size: -
D gene: -
CDR3 protein: CASSPTLWALETQYF
CDR3 DNA: TGTGCCAGCTCTCCCACCTTGTGGGCCTTAGAGACCCAGTACTTC

J gene: TRBJ2-1
V gene: TRBV5-1
clone size: -
D gene: TRBD2
CDR3 protein: CASSSTPTSLVPYNEQFF
CDR3 DNA: TGCGCCAGCAGCTCTACCCCGACTAGCTTGGTCCCCTACAATGAGCAGTTCTTC

J gene: TRBJ2-2
V gene: TRBV7-2
clone size: once
D gene: -
CDR3 protein: CASPDSNTGELFF
CDR3 DNA: TGTGCCAGCCCCGACAGTAACACCGGGGAGCTGTTTTTT

J gene: TRBJ2-7
V gene: TRBV7-6
clone size: -
D gene: -
CDR3 protein: CASSLAPGTEQYF
CDR3 DNA: TGTGCCAGCAGCTTAGCCCCCGGGACTGAGCAGTACTTC

J gene: TRBJ2-5
V gene: TRBV7-9
clone size: -
D gene: TRBD2
CDR3 protein: CASRSIAGGGETQYF
CDR3 DNA: TGTGCCAGCAGAAGCATAGCGGGAGGCGGGGAGACCCAGTACTTC

J gene: TRBJ2-7
V gene: TRBV6-5
clone size: -
D gene: -
CDR3 protein: CASSYVGPGEQYF
CDR3 DNA: TGTGCCAGCAGTTACGTGGGTCCGGGGGAGCAGTACTTC

J gene: TRBJ1-1
V gene: TRBV7-9
clone size: few
D gene: -
CDR3 protein: CASSTTRPTANTEAFF
CDR3 DNA: TGTGCCAGCAGCACGACACGTCCGACGGCGAACACTGAAGCTTTCTTT

J gene: TRBJ2-1
V gene: TRBV4-1
clone size: -
D gene: TRBD2
CDR3 protein: CASSQNPTSGSPNEQFF
CDR3 DNA: TGCGCCAGCAGCCAGAACCCGACTAGCGGGAGCCCCAATGAGCAGTTCTTC

J gene: TRBJ2-7
V gene: TRBV19
clone size: few
D gene: -
CDR3 protein: CASSTGVPYEQYF
CDR3 DNA: TGTGCCAGTAGTACCGGGGTGCCCTACGAGCAGTACTTC

J gene: TRBJ2-7
V gene: TRBV7-2
clone size: -
D gene: -
CDR3 protein: CASSQRNTRSDEQYF
CDR3 DNA: TGTGCCAGCAGTCAACGGAACACGAGGTCCGACGAGCAGTACTTC

J gene: TRBJ1-5
V gene: TRBV16
clone size: -
D gene: -
CDR3 protein: CASSERGNAQPQHF
CDR3 DNA: TGTGCCAGCAGCGAACGGGGGAACGCCCAGCCCCAGCATTTT

J gene: TRBJ2-1
V gene: TRBV7-9
clone size: -
D gene: TRBD2
CDR3 protein: CASSLDYGSGSKQFF
CDR3 DNA: TGTGCCAGCAGCTTAGACTATGGAAGCGGGAGTAAGCAGTTCTTC

J gene: TRBJ1-2
V gene: TRBV4-1
clone size: -
D gene: -
CDR3 protein: CASSQGDWYYGYTF
CDR3 DNA: TGCGCCAGCAGCCAAGGAGATTGGTACTATGGCTACACCTTC

J gene: TRBJ1-1
V gene: TRBV19
clone size: -
D gene: TRBD1
CDR3 protein: CASSTGTAMNTEAFF
CDR3 DNA: TGTGCCAGTAGCACCGGGACAGCGATGAACACTGAAGCTTTCTTT

J gene: TRBJ2-1
V gene: TRBV4-1
clone size: few
D gene: TRBD1
CDR3 protein: CASSPTGGSYNEQFF
CDR3 DNA: TGCGCCAGCAGCCCGACAGGGGGCTCCTACAATGAGCAGTTCTTC

J gene: TRBJ2-3
V gene: TRBV28
clone size: -
D gene: -
CDR3 protein: CAGSTAGQTTSAQYTDTQYF
CDR3 DNA: TGTGCCGGCAGTACGGCGGGACAGACAACCTCAGCTCAATACACAGATACGCAGTATTTT

J gene: TRBJ1-6
V gene: TRBV7-9
clone size: few
D gene: -
CDR3 protein: CASSLGQDINSPLHF
CDR3 DNA: TGTGCCAGCAGCTTAGGACAAGATATCAATTCACCCCTCCACTTT

J gene: TRBJ1-6
V gene: TRBV7-2
clone size: -
D gene: -
CDR3 protein: CASSFGGSYNSPLHF
CDR3 DNA: TGTGCCAGCAGCTTCGGGGGCTCCTATAATTCACCCCTCCACTTT

J gene: TRBJ2-5
V gene: TRBV9
clone size: -
D gene: -
CDR3 protein: CASSVTGGNWVGTQYF
CDR3 DNA: TGTGCCAGCAGCGTAACCGGGGGAAATTGGGTTGGGACCCAGTACTTC

J gene: TRBJ2-5
V gene: TRBV2
clone size: -
D gene: TRBD2
CDR3 protein: CASSRQQAGLAEQETQYF
CDR3 DNA: TGTGCCAGCAGTAGACAGCAGGCCGGACTAGCGGAACAAGAGACCCAGTACTTC

J gene: TRBJ2-1
V gene: TRBV7-3
clone size: -
D gene: TRBD1
CDR3 protein: CASSQTGTGDNEQFF
CDR3 DNA: TGTGCCAGCAGCCAAACCGGGACAGGAGACAATGAGCAGTTCTTC

J gene: TRBJ2-3
V gene: TRBV28
clone size: -
D gene: -
CDR3 protein: CASSLLGSSTDTQYF
CDR3 DNA: TGTGCCAGCAGTTTACTCGGGTCTAGCACAGATACGCAGTATTTT

J gene: TRBJ1-2
V gene: TRBV4-1
clone size: -
D gene: -
CDR3 protein: CASSQATGINYGYTF
CDR3 DNA: TGCGCCAGCAGCCAAGCAACGGGGATTAACTATGGCTACACCTTC

J gene: TRBJ2-2
V gene: TRBV4-1
clone size: -
D gene: TRBD2
CDR3 protein: CASSQDPAGVRTGELFF
CDR3 DNA: TGCGCCAGCAGCCAAGATCCCGCGGGAGTAAGAACCGGGGAGCTGTTTTTT

J gene: TRBJ1-3
V gene: TRBV19
clone size: medium-sized
D gene: -
CDR3 protein: CASSISGGSGNTIYF
CDR3 DNA: TGTGCCAGTAGTATTTCCGGCGGCTCTGGAAACACCATATATTTT

J gene: TRBJ1-6
V gene: TRBV27
clone size: few
D gene: -
CDR3 protein: CASSLQPPPVANSPLHF
CDR3 DNA: TGTGCCAGCAGTTTACAACCACCCCCGGTCGCGAATTCACCCCTCCACTTT

J gene: TRBJ2-1
V gene: TRBV29-1
clone size: few
D gene: -
CDR3 protein: CSVDDGEHNEQFF
CDR3 DNA: TGCAGCGTTGACGACGGGGAACACAATGAGCAGTTCTTC

J gene: TRBJ2-7
V gene: TRBV7-9
clone size: medium-sized
D gene: TRBD1
CDR3 protein: CASSFNTGGNYEQYF
CDR3 DNA: TGTGCCAGCAGCTTTAATACAGGGGGAAATTACGAGCAGTACTTC

J gene: TRBJ2-1
V gene: TRBV27
clone size: -
D gene: -
CDR3 protein: CASSLIRSGWPPLSYNEQFF
CDR3 DNA: TGTGCCAGCAGTTTAATAAGGTCAGGGTGGCCGCCCCTTTCCTACAATGAGCAGTTCTTC

J gene: TRBJ1-4
V gene: TRBV7-9
clone size: medium-sized
D gene: -
CDR3 protein: CASSLAFMTAANEKLFF
CDR3 DNA: TGTGCCAGCAGCTTAGCATTTATGACAGCTGCGAATGAAAAACTGTTTTTT

J gene: TRBJ2-5
V gene: TRBV6-1
clone size: -
D gene: -
CDR3 protein: CASSEGDLRTRRKETQYF
CDR3 DNA: TGTGCCAGCAGTGAAGGGGACTTGAGGACCCGTCGTAAAGAGACCCAGTACTTC

J gene: TRBJ2-7
V gene: TRBV7-8
clone size: few
D gene: -
CDR3 protein: CASSLGGGSYEQYF
CDR3 DNA: TGTGCCAGCAGCTTAGGAGGGGGAAGCTACGAGCAGTACTTC

J gene: TRBJ1-5
V gene: TRBV29-1
clone size: -
D gene: -
CDR3 protein: CSASQGSNQPQHF
CDR3 DNA: TGCAGCGCATCTCAGGGCTCGAATCAGCCCCAGCATTTT

J gene: TRBJ2-2
V gene: TRBV15
clone size: few
D gene: TRBD2
CDR3 protein: CATSRGLAGRVGTGELFF
CDR3 DNA: TGTGCCACCAGCAGGGGACTAGCGGGGAGGGTTGGCACCGGGGAGCTGTTTTTT

J gene: TRBJ1-5
V gene: TRBV6-5
clone size: -
D gene: -
CDR3 protein: CASSRQGRYQPQHF
CDR3 DNA: TGTGCCAGCAGTCGGCAGGGTCGTTATCAGCCCCAGCATTTT

J gene: TRBJ1-6
V gene: TRBV28
clone size: -
D gene: TRBD1
CDR3 protein: CASSPGQGGSPLHF
CDR3 DNA: TGTGCCAGCAGTCCAGGACAGGGAGGTTCACCCCTCCACTTT

J gene: TRBJ2-5
V gene: TRBV2
clone size: -
D gene: -
CDR3 protein: CASSFRGETQYF
CDR3 DNA: TGTGCCAGCAGTTTCCGGGGGGAGACCCAGTACTTC

J gene: TRBJ2-3
V gene: TRBV6-5
clone size: -
D gene: -
CDR3 protein: CASLPDTQYF
CDR3 DNA: TGTGCCAGCCTTCCAGATACGCAGTATTTT

J gene: TRBJ1-1
V gene: TRBV5-1
clone size: medium-sized
D gene: -
CDR3 protein: CASSLVFPQGMNTEAFF
CDR3 DNA: TGCGCCAGCAGCTTGGTATTCCCCCAGGGAATGAACACTGAAGCTTTCTTT

J gene: TRBJ1-2
V gene: TRBV29-1
clone size: few
D gene: TRBD1
CDR3 protein: CSARTGAGVDGYTF
CDR3 DNA: TGCAGCGCCCGGACAGGGGCAGGGGTTGATGGCTACACCTTC

J gene: TRBJ2-7
V gene: TRBV5-6
clone size: -
D gene: TRBD2
CDR3 protein: CASSWGLADSYEQYF
CDR3 DNA: TGTGCCAGCAGCTGGGGACTAGCGGATTCCTACGAGCAGTACTTC

J gene: TRBJ2-5
V gene: TRBV13
clone size: once
D gene: TRBD2
CDR3 protein: CASSASGRAWFETQYF
CDR3 DNA: TGTGCCAGCAGCGCTAGCGGGAGGGCCTGGTTCGAGACCCAGTACTTC

J gene: TRBJ1-1
V gene: TRBV6-5
clone size: few
D gene: -
CDR3 protein: CASSPQGQNTEAFF
CDR3 DNA: TGTGCCAGCAGTCCCCAGGGCCAGAACACTGAAGCTTTCTTT

J gene: TRBJ1-1
V gene: TRBV5-1
clone size: -
D gene: -
CDR3 protein: CASSLAGRVGFNTEAFF
CDR3 DNA: TGCGCCAGCAGCTTGGCCGGCAGGGTTGGGTTCAACACTGAAGCTTTCTTT

J gene: TRBJ1-1
V gene: TRBV6-5
clone size: -
D gene: TRBD1
CDR3 protein: CASSWGQPNTEAFF
CDR3 DNA: TGTGCCAGCAGTTGGGGACAGCCGAACACTGAAGCTTTCTTT

J gene: TRBJ2-1
V gene: TRBV7-9
clone size: medium-sized
D gene: -
CDR3 protein: CASSSNTGPTYNEQFF
CDR3 DNA: TGTGCCAGCAGCTCCAATACAGGGCCAACCTACAATGAGCAGTTCTTC

J gene: TRBJ2-1
V gene: TRBV30
clone size: few
D gene: -
CDR3 protein: CAWSVGDSAYNEQFF
CDR3 DNA: TGTGCCTGGAGTGTAGGCGACTCTGCTTACAATGAGCAGTTCTTC

J gene: TRBJ1-4
V gene: TRBV30
clone size: few
D gene: -
CDR3 protein: CAWMGGEKLFF
CDR3 DNA: TGTGCCTGGATGGGGGGGGAAAAACTGTTTTTT

J gene: TRBJ2-7
V gene: TRBV7-3
clone size: few
D gene: -
CDR3 protein: CASSLGNSGNEQYF
CDR3 DNA: TGTGCCAGCAGCTTAGGGAATTCCGGGAACGAGCAGTACTTC

J gene: TRBJ2-1
V gene: TRBV6-7
clone size: -
D gene: -
CDR3 protein: CASIYAPSSYNEQFF
CDR3 DNA: TGTGCCAGCATCTACGCGCCTAGCTCCTACAATGAGCAGTTCTTC